One sample yielded the 8 T cell receptor beta chains listed below, sequenced in a study of T cell responses to AZD1222 COVID-19 vaccine. Measured with immunoSEQ multiplex PCR; TCRdb has only the in-frame clones, and not every one. In the table there are 93,000 or so clones, 88% of which are singletons. This specimen was peripheral blood, taken on day 0 of AZD1222 vaccination. The receptors were gathered from an adult in good health.

This chain uses TRBV18 with TRBJ2-1; 10 bases are a match to TRBD1. CDR1 is KGHSH and CDR2 is LQKENI in the germline V gene. J gave up 9 bases and V 0 bases, and 5 bases lay outside the gene matches. The CDR3 extends over 15 amino acids. CDR3 sequence: CASSPPTGGSGEQFF. CDR3 bases: TGTGCCAGCTCACCACCGACAGGGGGCAGCGGTGAGCAGTTCTTC.

A single count supports this clone. V and J are TRBV30 and TRBJ1-3; 8 positions agree with TRBD1. The CDR3 loop spans 14 amino acids. Germline assignment: CDR1 GTSNPN and CDR2 SVGIG (reference sequence). J was trimmed by 3 bases and V by 5 bases; bases with no gene match: 6. The CDR3 bases are TGTGCCTGGTCAGGGGGCGAGGGTGGAAACACCATATATTTT. Its protein is CAWSGGEGGNTIYF.

The chain recombines TRBV7-9 with TRBJ2-5; the match to TRBD2 covers 7 bases. V was pared by 4 bases and J by 2 bases, with 13 bases of the junction left unmatched. Germline CDR1 reads SEHNR; CDR2 reads FQNEAQ (reference sequence). This CDR3 contains 17 residues. CDR3 residues: CASSYLRGGDGQETQYF. The CDR3 nucleotides read TGTGCCAGCAGCTATTTACGGGGAGGGGACGGGCAAGAGACCCAGTACTTC.

The chain joins TRBV5-1 to TRBJ2-2; D ambiguous. Trimming cost V 4 bases and J 4 bases, with 11 bases left between them. The CDR3 contains 14 residues. Germline V gene lookup returns CDR1 SGHRS and CDR2 YFSETQ. For the CDR3, the DNA is TGCGCCAGCAGCAAAGATACGGGCACCGGGGAGCTGTTTTTT. Translating gives CASSKDTGTGELFF.

The chain links TRBV5-1 to TRBJ1-4; D is perhaps TRBD1 (5 bases). This CDR3 is 17 amino acids long. The V gene lost 4 bases and the J gene lost 7 bases, with 23 bases spanning the gap. CDR1 is SGHRS and CDR2 is YFSETQ in the germline V gene. The CDR3 nucleotides are TGCGCCAGCAGCCCGGGGGGTGGCGACCAACGGGGTGAAAAACTGTTTTTT. Protein product: CASSPGGGDQRGEKLFF.

The chain carries TRBV15 and TRBJ2-5; a weak D match, TRBD2 (7 bases). CDR1 is LNHNV, CDR2 YYDKDF, per germline (reference sequence). V was cut by 4 bases and J by 5 bases, with 17 bases left in between. The CDR3 spans 15 residues. Here the CDR3 DNA reads TGTGCCACCAGCACCCTACAGGGAGGGGGGGAGACCCAGTACTTC. Amino acids: CATSTLQGGGETQYF.

This chain uses TRBV5-1 with TRBJ1-1; D ambiguous. Germline V gene sequence: CDR1 SGHRS, CDR2 YFSETQ. The CDR3 runs 13 residues. V was clipped by 1 base and J by 4 bases, with 8 bases between them. The CDR3 nucleotides are TGCGCCAGCAGCTTGAACAGCCCCACTGAAGCTTTCTTT. It specifies CASSLNSPTEAFF.

The chain employs TRBV19 and TRBJ2-5; a possible D gene is TRBD1 (5 bases). Between the trimmed V and J ends, which lost 3 bases and 4 bases, there was a span of 9 bases. This CDR3 is built from 13 residues. Germline V gene lookup returns CDR1 LNHDA and CDR2 SQIVND (reference sequence). CDR3 region: CASSIQGRETQYF. CDR3 DNA sequence: TGTGCCAGTAGTATTCAGGGCCGAGAGACCCAGTACTTC. Full variable domain (remainder filled in from reference TRBV19 and TRBJ2-5): DGGITQSPKYLFRKEGQNVTLSCEQNLNHDAMYWYRQDPGQGLRLIYYSQIVNDFQKGDIAEGYSVSREKKESFPLTVTSAQKNPTAFYLCASSIQGRETQYFGPGTRLLVL.